This TCR beta chain stems from a study of cytomegalovirus exposure and HLA in healthy donors. General study findings and limits: The authors listed 150 or so TCR beta chains as cytomegalovirus-associated.

V lost 3 bases, J lost 4 bases, and 3 bases stayed unmatched. The CDR3 length is 16 residues. The germline V gene encodes CDR1 SNHLY and CDR2 FYNNEI. This clone has only one observation. Its antigen is undetermined. Measured with immunoSEQ multiplex PCR; TCRdb has only the in-frame clones, and not every one. The sample carries about 160,000 clones, roughly 96% recorded once. Sequencing used PBMCs. The receptor was derived from a woman in her late teens or twenties in good health and CMV-seronegative. The V and J genes are TRBV2 and TRBJ2-3, with TRBD2 matching 14 bases. For the CDR3, the DNA is TGTGCCAGCAGTGAGCTGACTAGCGGGGGGGCAGATACGCAGTATTTT. It is translated as CASSELTSGGADTQYF.